Presented here are 32 T cell receptor beta chains from one specimen sequenced in a study of cytomegalovirus exposure and HLA in healthy donors. Primers included in the PCR were 60 Vbeta and 13 Jbeta primers. Clones were read by immunoSEQ multiplex PCR, and TCRdb kept only the in-frame ones, dropping some. Of under 200,000 clones listed, more than 60% are singletons. Source material: PBMCs. These receptors all stem from a female donor in good health and CMV-seronegative.

The sample holds a few counts of this clone. This chain links TRBV11-1 with TRBJ1-1, with D perhaps TRBD1 (6 bases). Germline assignment: CDR1 SGHAT and CDR2 FQDESV (reference sequence). This CDR3 is built from 13 residues. V lost 5 bases, J lost 2 bases, and 9 bases lay in between. As DNA, the CDR3 is TGTGCCAGCAGCCAGGGGTTAAACACTGAAGCTTTCTTT. This codes for CASSQGLNTEAFF.

The rearrangement uses TRBV27 and TRBJ2-3, with D possibly being TRBD2 (5 bases). V lost 0 bases, J lost 2 bases, and 18 bases lay in between. This CDR3 has 18 residues. Germline lookup yields CDR1 MNHEY and CDR2 SMNVEV (reference sequence). The CDR3 region is CASSLSQWRRPPTDTQYF. The CDR3 bases are TGTGCCAGCAGTTTATCGCAGTGGCGGAGGCCACCCACAGATACGCAGTATTTT.

The chain combines TRBV7-3 with TRBJ2-2; 9 bases line up with TRBD2. Germline CDR1 and CDR2: SGHTA and FQGTGA. V was clipped by 1 base and J by 6 bases; unmatched bases: 6. This CDR3 has 16 amino acids. This CDR3 reads CASSLRVAGVAGELFF. Here the CDR3 DNA reads TGTGCCAGCAGCTTAAGGGTAGCGGGAGTCGCCGGGGAGCTGTTTTTT.

The chain links TRBV6-5 to TRBJ2-7; the D gene is possibly TRBD1 (6 bases). The CDR3 contains 15 residues. Looked up from germline, CDR1 is MNHEY and CDR2 is SVGAGI. Trimming took 0 bases from V and 2 from J, leaving 11 bases between them. The CDR3 bases are TGTGCCAGCAGTTACTCTATAACAGGGACCTACGAGCAGTACTTC. It codes for CASSYSITGTYEQYF.

This clone was recorded once. The chain has TRBV9 and TRBJ1-1; D perhaps matches TRBD1 (6 bases). Trimming cost V 3 bases and J 5 bases, with 14 bases left between them. CDR1 is SGDLS, CDR2 YYNGEE, per germline. CDR3 length equals 14 residues. The CDR3 protein is CASSAQGRGTEAFF. In DNA form, the CDR3 reads TGTGCCAGCAGCGCCCAGGGGAGGGGTACTGAAGCTTTCTTT.

The chain couples TRBV4-3 to TRBJ2-5; D perhaps matches TRBD2 (7 bases). CDR1 and CDR2 from the germline V gene are LGHNA and YSLEER. V shed 0 bases and J shed 5 bases, with 19 bases lying between them. The CDR3 loop spans 17 amino acids. The CDR3 reads CASSQDWGGGLGETQYF. CDR3 DNA sequence: TGCGCCAGCAGCCAAGATTGGGGAGGGGGATTGGGGGAGACCCAGTACTTC.

The J gene is TRBJ1-1, the V gene TRBV5-5, with D perhaps matching TRBD1 (6 bases). The CDR3 length is 14 residues. Deletions cut 4 bases from V and 4 bases from J, with 14 bases between. Germline V CDR1 and CDR2: SGHKS, YYEKEE (reference sequence). The CDR3 DNA follows: TGTGCCAGCAGCACAGGGAGCGGGGGCACTGAAGCTTTCTTT. This codes for CASSTGSGGTEAFF. Combining the CDR3 with reference TRBV5-5 and TRBJ1-1 gives the whole variable domain DAGVTQSPTHLIKTRGQQVTLRCSPISGHKSVSWYQQVLGQGPQFIFQYYEKEERGRGNFPDRFSARQFPNYSSELNVNALLLGDSALYLCASSTGSGGTEAFFGQGTRLTVV.

The chain employs TRBV6-5 and TRBJ2-7; TRBD2 matches 9 bases. The V gene end was trimmed by 6 bases and the J gene end by 0 bases; junction bases not matched to a gene: 3. The CDR3 is made up of 14 amino acids. The germline gives CDR1 MNHEY, CDR2 SVGAGI. In nucleotides, the CDR3 is TGTGCCAGCAGACTGACTAGCGGCTCCTACGAGCAGTACTTC. This gives the protein CASRLTSGSYEQYF.

This CDR3 is CASSQITGLHINEQFF. The CDR3 DNA sequence: TGTGCCAGCAGCCAGATAACGGGACTTCATATCAATGAGCAGTTCTTC. This sequence joins TRBV7-9 and TRBJ2-1, with D perhaps matching TRBD2 (6 bases). The CDR3 has 16 residues. Per the germline V gene, CDR1 is SEHNR and CDR2 is FQNEAQ (reference sequence). Trimming left V 5 bases short and J 6 bases short, with 20 bases between.

The chain is built from TRBV6-5 and TRBJ1-5, with TRBD1 identical over 8 bases. This CDR3 has 15 residues. In germline, CDR1 is MNHEY, CDR2 SVGAGI. The trim removed 3 bases at V and 7 bases at J, leaving 8 bases unmatched. This chain's CDR3 is CASSYVAGGRQPQHF. In DNA form, the CDR3 reads TGTGCCAGCAGTTATGTGGCAGGGGGCCGACAGCCCCAGCATTTT.

The chain recombines TRBV30 with TRBJ1-2; no definite D call. The germline V gene encodes CDR1 GTSNPN and CDR2 SVGIG (reference sequence). The CDR3 extends over 10 amino acids. V was cut by 5 bases and J by 4 bases, with 5 bases left in between. This CDR3 reads CAWSRYGYTF. CDR3 DNA: TGTGCCTGGTCCCGCTATGGCTACACCTTC.

The rearrangement joins TRBV5-4 to TRBJ2-1, with D maybe TRBD2 (7 bases). The CDR3 totals 15 residues. The germline gives CDR1 SGHNT, CDR2 YYREEE (reference sequence). V was pared by 4 bases and J by 0 bases, with 11 bases between. The CDR3 bases are TGTGCCAGCAGCGCCGGGGGGCGCTCCTACAATGAGCAGTTCTTC. The encoded protein is CASSAGGRSYNEQFF.

The CDR3 nucleotides are TGTGCCACCAGCAGAGTGTCAGGGGGTCGAAGCTCCTACGAGCAGTACTTC. Translation gives CATSRVSGGRSSYEQYF. This chain connects TRBV15 to TRBJ2-7; 7 bases fit TRBD1. CDR3 length: 17 amino acids. V lost 1 base to trimming and J lost 0 bases; unmatched junction nucleotides: 9. Germline V lookup: CDR1 LNHNV, CDR2 YYDKDF (reference sequence).

J is TRBJ1-2 and V is TRBV19, with D perhaps matching TRBD1 (5 bases). Trimming left V 3 bases short and J 4 bases short, with 18 bases between. Germline lookup yields CDR1 LNHDA and CDR2 SQIVND (reference sequence). This CDR3 has 16 residues. CDR3 residues: CASSINPNGGIYGYTF. CDR3 DNA sequence: TGTGCCAGTAGTATCAACCCCAATGGGGGGATCTATGGCTACACCTTC.

Notes on this clone: Other DNA sequences in the same sample also yield this CDR3. The rearrangement joins TRBV18 to TRBJ2-5; TRBD1 matches 10 bases. CDR1 and CDR2 from the germline V gene are KGHSH and LQKENI. The CDR3 consists of 15 residues. V shed 3 bases and J 2 bases; nucleotides not matched to a gene: 3. The CDR3 DNA is TGTGCCAGCTCACCCGGACAGGGGGGTCAAGAGACCCAGTACTTC. Translated: CASSPGQGGQETQYF. Complete variable domain (other parts from reference TRBV18 and TRBJ2-5): NAGVMQNPRHLVRRRGQEARLRCSPMKGHSHVYWYRQLPEEGLKFMVYLQKENIIDESGMPKERFSAEFPKEGPSILRIQQVVRGDSAAYFCASSPGQGGQETQYFGPGTRLLVL.

This rearrangement joins TRBV28 to TRBJ2-5, with a possible D match to TRBD1 (5 bases). The germline V gene encodes CDR1 MDHEN and CDR2 SYDVKM. The CDR3 has 13 amino acids. Deletions cut 4 bases from V and 3 bases from J, with 9 bases between. This CDR3 is CASSSTEEETQYF. The CDR3 region has the DNA TGTGCCAGCAGTTCGACAGAAGAAGAGACCCAGTACTTC. Looking up the rest from reference TRBV28 and TRBJ2-5 gives the full variable domain: DVKVTQSSRYLVKRTGEKVFLECVQDMDHENMFWYRQDPGLGLRLIYFSYDVKMKEKGDIPEGYSVSREKKERFSLILESASTNQTSMYLCASSSTEEETQYFGPGTRLLVL.

This clone has just one count. The CDR3: CASSVHPDRWNTEAFF. In DNA, the CDR3 is TGTGCCAGCAGCGTACACCCGGACAGATGGAACACTGAAGCTTTCTTT. V gene TRBV9 combines with J gene TRBJ1-1; a weak D match, TRBD1 (6 bases). Looked up from germline, CDR1 is SGDLS and CDR2 is YYNGEE. There are 16 residues in the CDR3. Trimming took off 1 base at V and 1 base at J, with 14 bases between the two ends.

This chain links TRBV5-4 with TRBJ2-1; the match to TRBD2 covers 13 bases. Germline trimming cut 2 bases from V and 7 bases from J; bases unmatched to any gene: 6. Per the germline V gene, CDR1 is SGHNT and CDR2 is YYREEE (reference sequence). CDR3 length: 16 amino acids. Here the CDR3 reads CASSFGTSGAGNEQFF. In DNA, the CDR3 is TGTGCCAGCAGCTTCGGGACTAGCGGGGCGGGTAATGAGCAGTTCTTC.

Only a few counts were recorded for this clone. This rearrangement joins TRBV5-6 to TRBJ1-2; 7 bases match TRBD1. Germline assignment: CDR1 SGHDT and CDR2 YYEEEE. Germline trimming cut 4 bases from V and 8 bases from J; bases unmatched to any gene: 5. The length of the CDR3 is 12 residues. In DNA form, the CDR3 reads TGTGCCAGCAGCCAGACAGGGCTCGGCTACACCTTC. It translates to CASSQTGLGYTF.

The rearrangement uses TRBV2 and TRBJ1-3; D gene ambiguous. This CDR3 is 15 amino acids long. V lost 6 bases and J 0 bases, leaving 12 bases between the germline ends. The V gene's germline CDR1 is SNHLY and CDR2 FYNNEI. In DNA, the CDR3 is TGTGCCAGCAGCTCGACGGGAGACTCTGGAAACACCATATATTTT. It codes for CASSSTGDSGNTIYF.

The rearrangement joins TRBV7-6 to TRBJ2-5; 12 positions agree with TRBD2. The germline V gene has CDR1 SGHVS and CDR2 FNYEAQ. J gave up 1 base and V 3 bases, and 9 bases lay outside the gene matches. This CDR3 is 18 amino acids long. DNA for the CDR3: TGTGCCAGCAGCTTCAGGGCTAGCGGGGGGGAGTCCCAAGAGACCCAGTACTTC. Translation: CASSFRASGGESQETQYF.

This clone showed up just once. The chain is built from TRBV5-8 and TRBJ1-5, with D uncertain. V lost 2 bases and J lost 7, with 16 bases in between. The V gene's germline CDR1 is SGHTS and CDR2 YDEGEE. The CDR3 runs to 15 residues. The CDR3 reads CASSFENQLGQPQHF. The CDR3 DNA reads TGTGCCAGCAGCTTCGAGAATCAACTAGGGCAGCCCCAGCATTTT.

V and J are TRBV19 and TRBJ2-5, with a possible D match to TRBD2 (6 bases). In germline, CDR1 is LNHDA, CDR2 SQIVND (reference sequence). V was pared by 6 bases and J by 5 bases, with 13 bases between. The CDR3 has 13 residues. The CDR3 sequence: CASSRKRGETQYF. In DNA, the CDR3 is TGTGCCAGTAGCAGGAAACGGGGGGAGACCCAGTACTTC.

The V and J genes are TRBV5-4 and TRBJ2-4; 9 positions match TRBD1. The CDR3 has 13 amino acids. The germline CDR1 and CDR2 sequences are SGHNT and YYREEE (reference sequence). The V and J ends lost 5 bases and 6 bases, in that order; junction bases with no gene match: 3. The CDR3 loop is CASRQDRGNIQYF. In DNA, the CDR3 is TGTGCCAGCAGACAGGACAGGGGAAACATTCAGTACTTC.

V and J are TRBV7-8 and TRBJ1-4, with a possible D match to TRBD1 (6 bases). With 1 base removed from V and 8 bases from J, the gap between germline ends came to 14 bases. CDR1 and CDR2 from the germline V gene are SGHVS and FQNEAQ. This CDR3 is built from 15 residues. The CDR3 region has the DNA TGTGCCAGCAGCTTAGAAGGGGGAGCTGGGGAAAAACTGTTTTTT. It codes for CASSLEGGAGEKLFF.

The chain uses TRBV6-5 and TRBJ2-1; D uncertain. This CDR3 region has 14 residues. Germline loops: CDR1 MNHEY, CDR2 SVGAGI. Trimming pared 0 bases from V and 10 bases from J, leaving 13 bases between. The CDR3 DNA is TGTGCCAGCAGTTACTCCTCTACACAGAAGGAGCAGTTCTTC. Encoded protein: CASSYSSTQKEQFF.

In this sample, this clone turned up a few times. The chain carries TRBV30 and TRBJ1-1; D is unresolved. The ends were cut back, 2 bases at V and 7 bases at J, with 20 bases in the middle. This CDR3 contains 15 residues. CDR1 and CDR2 (germline): GTSNPN, SVGIG (reference sequence). The CDR3 region is CAWSPRDLSKGEAFF. DNA of the CDR3: TGTGCCTGGAGTCCACGGGATCTATCTAAAGGTGAAGCTTTCTTT.

The chain couples TRBV28 to TRBJ2-7; TRBD2 aligns across 8 bases. V dropped 7 bases and J dropped 6; count of bases not matched to a gene: 14. Germline V lookup: CDR1 MDHEN, CDR2 SYDVKM. CDR3 length equals 15 residues. The CDR3 is CASTSSGGGGSEQYF. CDR3 bases: TGTGCCAGCACCTCATCGGGGGGGGGAGGATCCGAGCAGTACTTC.

The chain recombines TRBV11-3 with TRBJ2-7, with D maybe TRBD2 (5 bases). Germline V gene sequence: CDR1 SGHNT, CDR2 YENEEA. The ends were cut back, 1 base at V and 7 bases at J, with 14 bases in the middle. This CDR3 comprises 14 residues. CDR3 sequence: CASSLARASGEQYF. The DNA of the CDR3 is TGTGCCAGCAGCTTAGCGCGGGCTTCTGGGGAGCAGTACTTC. The full variable domain, completed using reference TRBV11-3 and TRBJ2-7, is EAGVVQSPRYKIIEKKQPVAFWCNPISGHNTLYWYLQNLGQGPELLIRYENEEAVDDSQLPKDRFSAERLKGVDSTLKIQPAELGDSAVYLCASSLARASGEQYFGPGTRLTVT.

The chain employs TRBV6-1 and TRBJ2-6; TRBD2 is a possible D gene (6 bases). The V gene's germline CDR1 is MNHNS and CDR2 SASEGT. V was clipped by 2 bases and J by 0 bases, with 11 bases between them. The CDR3 has 17 amino acids. The CDR3 spells CASSEMRGDSGANVLTF. The CDR3 nucleotides are TGTGCCAGCAGTGAAATGCGGGGTGACTCTGGGGCCAACGTCCTGACTTTC.

This chain connects TRBV19 to TRBJ1-2; 8 bases align to TRBD1. V shed 8 bases and J 0 bases; nucleotides not matched to a gene: 8. Germline values: CDR1 LNHDA, CDR2 SQIVND (reference sequence). The CDR3 has 15 amino acids. The CDR3 coding sequence is TGTGCCAGTTGGGACAGGCGACTAACTAACTATGGCTACACCTTC. It yields the protein CASWDRRLTNYGYTF. Combining the CDR3 with reference TRBV19 and TRBJ1-2 gives the whole variable domain DGGITQSPKYLFRKEGQNVTLSCEQNLNHDAMYWYRQDPGQGLRLIYYSQIVNDFQKGDIAEGYSVSREKKESFPLTVTSAQKNPTAFYLCASWDRRLTNYGYTFGSGTRLTVV.

The rearrangement joins TRBV2 to TRBJ2-1; 9 bases are shared with TRBD1. Trimming cost V 4 bases and J 0 bases; bases outside gene matches: 13. Germline V CDR1 and CDR2: SNHLY, FYNNEI. This CDR3 is 19 amino acids long. The CDR3 coding sequence is TGTGCCAGCAGTGGTAGTACAGGGGGCGGATTAAGCTCCTACAATGAGCAGTTCTTC. Translation: CASSGSTGGGLSSYNEQFF.